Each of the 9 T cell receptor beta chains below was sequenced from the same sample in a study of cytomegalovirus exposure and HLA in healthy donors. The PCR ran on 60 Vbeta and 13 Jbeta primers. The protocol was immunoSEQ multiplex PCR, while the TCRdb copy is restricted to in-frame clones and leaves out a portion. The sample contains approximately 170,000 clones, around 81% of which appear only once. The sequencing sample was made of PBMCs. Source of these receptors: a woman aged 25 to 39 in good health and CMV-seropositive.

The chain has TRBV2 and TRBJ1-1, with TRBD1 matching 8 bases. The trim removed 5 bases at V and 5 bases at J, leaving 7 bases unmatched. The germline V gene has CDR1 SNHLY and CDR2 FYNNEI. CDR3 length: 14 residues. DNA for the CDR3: TGTGCCAGCAGTCCCGGACAGGGCCGTACTGAAGCTTTCTTT. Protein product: CASSPGQGRTEAFF.

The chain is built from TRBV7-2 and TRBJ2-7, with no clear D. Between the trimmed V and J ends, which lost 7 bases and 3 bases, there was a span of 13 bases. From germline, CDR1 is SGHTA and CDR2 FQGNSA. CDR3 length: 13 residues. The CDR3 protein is CASTPGPGYEQYF. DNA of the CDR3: TGTGCCAGCACCCCTGGTCCGGGCTACGAGCAGTACTTC.

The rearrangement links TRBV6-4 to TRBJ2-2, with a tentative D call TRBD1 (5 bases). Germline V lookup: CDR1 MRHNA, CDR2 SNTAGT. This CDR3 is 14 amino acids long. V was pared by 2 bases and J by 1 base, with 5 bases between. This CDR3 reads CASSDQGNTGELFF. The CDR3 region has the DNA TGTGCCAGCAGTGACCAGGGGAACACCGGGGAGCTGTTTTTT.

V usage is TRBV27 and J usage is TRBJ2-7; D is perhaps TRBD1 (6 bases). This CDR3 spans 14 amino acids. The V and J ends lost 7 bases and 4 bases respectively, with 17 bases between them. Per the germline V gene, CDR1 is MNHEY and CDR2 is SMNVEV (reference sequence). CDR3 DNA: TGTGCCAGCAAACTATCCGGGACACATTACGAGCAGTACTTC. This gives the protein CASKLSGTHYEQYF.

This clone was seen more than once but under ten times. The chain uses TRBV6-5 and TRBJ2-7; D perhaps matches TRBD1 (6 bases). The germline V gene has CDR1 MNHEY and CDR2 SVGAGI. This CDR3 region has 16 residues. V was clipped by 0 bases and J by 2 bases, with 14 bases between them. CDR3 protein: CASSYSTTGLTYEQYF. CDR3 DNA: TGTGCCAGCAGTTACTCCACCACAGGGCTAACCTACGAGCAGTACTTC.

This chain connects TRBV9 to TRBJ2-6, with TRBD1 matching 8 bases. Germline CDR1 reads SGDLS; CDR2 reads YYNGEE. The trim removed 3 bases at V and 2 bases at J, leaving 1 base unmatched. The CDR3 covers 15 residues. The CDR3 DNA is TGTGCCAGCAGCGCGACAGGGGCTGGGGCCAACGTCCTGACTTTC. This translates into CASSATGAGANVLTF.

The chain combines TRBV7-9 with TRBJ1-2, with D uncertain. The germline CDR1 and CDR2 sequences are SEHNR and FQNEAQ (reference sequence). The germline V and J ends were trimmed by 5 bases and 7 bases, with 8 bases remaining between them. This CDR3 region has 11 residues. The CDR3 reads CASSNERGYTF. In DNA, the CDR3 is TGTGCCAGCAGCAATGAGCGTGGCTACACCTTC.

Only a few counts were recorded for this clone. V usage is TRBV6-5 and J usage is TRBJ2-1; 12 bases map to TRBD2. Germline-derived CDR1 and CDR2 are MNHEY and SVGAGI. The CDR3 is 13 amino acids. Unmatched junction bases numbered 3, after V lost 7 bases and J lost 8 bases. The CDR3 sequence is CASNRLAGDEQFF. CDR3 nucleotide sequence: TGTGCCAGCAACCGACTAGCGGGAGATGAGCAGTTCTTC.

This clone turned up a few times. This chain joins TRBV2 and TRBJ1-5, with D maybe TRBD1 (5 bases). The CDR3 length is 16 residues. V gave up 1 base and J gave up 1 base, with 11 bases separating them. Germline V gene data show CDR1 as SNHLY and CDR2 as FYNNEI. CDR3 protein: CASSEGQWASNQPQHF. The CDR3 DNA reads TGTGCCAGCAGTGAAGGACAGTGGGCAAGCAATCAGCCCCAGCATTTT.